The 3 T cell receptor beta chains reported below all come from one sample, sequenced in a study of Graves' ophthalmopathy and Graves' hyperthyroidism. TCR beta CDR3 regions were amplified from RNA transcripts. HTBI-primed RT-PCR formed the first round, and a multiplex PCR formed the second. Via MiXCR, TCRdb re-called the multiplex PCR reads, giving one row per CDR3 protein. The sample yields 400,000 to 500,000 distinct CDR3 sequences, about 21% seen once. Sequenced: peripheral blood. Receptors were obtained from a young woman with stable Graves' hyperthyroidism.

This clonotype occurred many times. The chain is built from TRBV20-1 and TRBJ2-7; D call uncertain. Per the germline V gene, CDR1 is DFQATT and CDR2 is SNEGSKA (reference sequence). The CDR3 consists of 14 residues. V was clipped by 5 bases and J by 0 bases, with 14 bases between them. The CDR3 DNA is TGCAGTGCTCCTTCGATGAGAAGCTCCTACGAGCAGTACTTC. The encoded protein is CSAPSMRSSYEQYF.

This clonotype was detected ten times or more. The chain has TRBV9 and TRBJ2-7, with D possibly being TRBD2 (5 bases). The CDR3 loop spans 11 amino acids. Looked up from germline, CDR1 is SGDLS and CDR2 is YYNGEE. Trimming took 7 bases from V and 7 from J, leaving 12 bases between them. The CDR3 spells CASGSDLEQYF. The CDR3 DNA is TGTGCCAGCGGGAGCGACTTAGAGCAGTACTTC.

This rearrangement joins TRBV19 to TRBJ2-2, with D maybe TRBD2 (5 bases). In germline, CDR1 is LNHDA, CDR2 SQIVND (reference sequence). The CDR3 runs 14 residues. V lost 4 bases and J lost 5, with 11 bases in between. The CDR3 bases are TGTGCCAGTAGTAAGAGGGTTGTTACCGGGGAGCTGTTTTTT. It specifies CASSKRVVTGELFF. Full variable domain (outside the CDR3, taken from reference TRBV19 and TRBJ2-2): DGGITQSPKYLFRKEGQNVTLSCEQNLNHDAMYWYRQDPGQGLRLIYYSQIVNDFQKGDIAEGYSVSREKKESFPLTVTSAQKNPTAFYLCASSKRVVTGELFFGEGSRLTVL.